This TCR beta chain emerged from a study of CD8+ T cells in alopecia areata. Treatment defined: oral pan-JAK inhibitor, 5-10 mg twice daily. Once RNA had been extracted, it was reverse transcribed into cDNA to act as the sequencing template. Sequenced by immunoSEQ multiplex PCR; TCRdb stores in-frame clones only, minus some. In the table there are about 190,000 clones, around 60% of which are singletons. The material was CD8+ T cells sorted from blood, obtained at week 24, from a patient treated with tofacitinib. The sequence was collected from a human donor with alopecia areata.

The chain's CDR3 is CASSSNEKLFF. In DNA form, the CDR3 reads TGTGCCAGCAGCAGTAATGAAAAACTGTTTTTT. J is TRBJ1-4 and V is TRBV5-6; D is undetermined. This CDR3 has 11 residues. Germline V lookup: CDR1 SGHDT, CDR2 YYEEEE. The ends were cut back, 4 bases at V and 4 bases at J, with 2 bases in the middle.